One sample yielded the 21 T cell receptor beta chains listed below, sequenced in a study of blood T cell repertoires in COVID-19. Using immunoSEQ multiplex PCR, the repertoire was profiled, and TCRdb retains in-frame clones only, with some absent. The top ten clones hold roughly 4.7% of a sample with about 54,000 clones, about 83% of them seen once. The sample consisted of peripheral blood. The receptor set was obtained from a man between 35 and 55 years old with active COVID-19.

The V and J genes are TRBV5-1 and TRBJ2-3; D is perhaps TRBD1 (6 bases). Germline CDR1 is SGHRS and CDR2 is YFSETQ. V was shortened by 4 bases and J by 2 bases, with 17 bases between the two germline ends. The CDR3 covers 16 residues. This chain's CDR3 is CASSNTAGQFTDTQYF. For the CDR3, the DNA is TGCGCCAGCAGCAACACAGCAGGACAGTTCACAGATACGCAGTATTTT.

The chain has TRBV5-1 and TRBJ2-7; D gene unclear. Trimming pared 4 bases from V and 2 bases from J, leaving 19 bases between. The V gene's germline CDR1 is SGHRS and CDR2 YFSETQ. This CDR3 comprises 16 residues. The CDR3 DNA is TGCGCCAGCAGCCCCGAGGCCTACGGCGCTACCTACGAGCAGTACTTC. As protein: CASSPEAYGATYEQYF.

The rearrangement uses TRBV13 and TRBJ1-1; D call uncertain. Germline assignment: CDR1 PRHDT and CDR2 FYEKMQ (reference sequence). The CDR3 runs 16 residues. V dropped 5 bases and J dropped 5 bases, with 21 bases sitting between them. DNA of the CDR3: TGTGCCAGCAGCCCTACTGGGCTGGCAGGAAGGACTGAAGCTTTCTTT. It yields the protein CASSPTGLAGRTEAFF. The whole variable domain, remainder taken from reference TRBV13 and TRBJ1-1, is AAGVIQSPRHLIKEKRETATLKCYPIPRHDTVYWYQQGPGQDPQFLISFYEKMQSDKGSIPDRFSAQQFSDYHSELNMSSLELGDSALYFCASSPTGLAGRTEAFFGQGTRLTVV.

The table lists this clone with a count of one. Other DNA sequences in the sample encode the same CDR3. The chain links TRBV27 to TRBJ2-7; TRBD2 aligns across 11 bases. The J segment lost 3 bases and the V segment lost 2 bases, leaving 0 bases of the junction unmatched. Per the germline V gene, CDR1 is MNHEY and CDR2 is SMNVEV (reference sequence). CDR3 size: 14 residues. Written as DNA, the CDR3 is TGTGCCAGCAGTTTAACTAGCGGGAGCTACGAGCAGTACTTC. This encodes CASSLTSGSYEQYF.

This sequence joins TRBV28 and TRBJ1-1; 9 bases fit TRBD1. Per germline, CDR1 MDHEN and CDR2 SYDVKM. The V segment lost 6 bases and the J segment 1 base; nucleotides outside the gene matches: 9. The CDR3 runs 16 residues. As DNA, the CDR3 is TGTGCCAGCAGCCGCCCAGCGGGACAGGGGAACACTGAAGCTTTCTTT. It encodes CASSRPAGQGNTEAFF.

This sequence joins TRBV24-1 and TRBJ1-5; a possible D gene is TRBD1 (6 bases). Germline V gene lookup returns CDR1 KGHDR and CDR2 SFDVKD. The CDR3 covers 16 residues. Between the trimmed V and J ends, which lost 2 bases and 3 bases, there was a span of 13 bases. The CDR3 DNA reads TGTGCCACCAGTGATTCGACAGGTGGGACCAATCAGCCCCAGCATTTT. Its protein product is CATSDSTGGTNQPQHF.

This chain links TRBV5-1 with TRBJ2-3, with 9 bases matching TRBD1. V lost 3 bases, J lost 0 bases, and 5 bases stayed unmatched. From germline, CDR1 is SGHRS and CDR2 YFSETQ. The CDR3 length is 16 residues. CDR3 residues: CASSSTGGGSTDTQYF. CDR3 DNA sequence: TGCGCCAGCAGCTCAACAGGGGGCGGGAGCACAGATACGCAGTATTTT.

J is TRBJ2-1 and V is TRBV7-3, with a tentative D call TRBD2 (5 bases). V lost 0 bases and J lost 7, with 16 bases in between. Germline V gives CDR1 SGHTA, CDR2 FQGTGA. This CDR3 has 16 residues. This CDR3 reads CASSLTGDAGKNEQFF. In DNA form, the CDR3 reads TGTGCCAGCAGCTTAACGGGAGACGCCGGGAAGAATGAGCAGTTCTTC. Together with reference TRBV7-3 and TRBJ2-1, the CDR3 gives the full variable domain: GAGVSQTPSNKVTEKGKYVELRCDPISGHTALYWYRQSLGQGPEFLIYFQGTGAADDSGLPNDRFFAVRPEGSVSTLKIQRTERGDSAVYLCASSLTGDAGKNEQFFGPGTRLTVL.

V gene TRBV7-2 combines with J gene TRBJ2-3; tentatively, D is TRBD1 (6 bases). CDR1 is SGHTA, CDR2 FQGNSA, per germline. Trimming pared 7 bases from V and 5 bases from J, leaving 10 bases between. The CDR3 has 12 residues. For the CDR3, the DNA is TGTGCCAGCACGAGCAGGGGAGATACGCAGTATTTT. Its translation: CASTSRGDTQYF.

The J gene is TRBJ2-7, the V gene TRBV4-1, with 8 bases matching TRBD2. The CDR3 is made up of 15 amino acids. J gave up 2 bases and V 3 bases, and 6 bases lay outside the gene matches. Germline V gene lookup returns CDR1 MGHRA and CDR2 YSYEKL. CDR3 coding DNA: TGCGCCAGCAGCCAGGAGACTAGCGCCACCTACGAGCAGTACTTC. Its translation: CASSQETSATYEQYF.

This clone came up many times. The chain has TRBV27 and TRBJ1-5; D gene ambiguous. V lost 0 bases and J 6 bases, leaving 9 bases between the germline ends. This CDR3 has 14 residues. CDR1 is MNHEY, CDR2 SMNVEV, per germline (reference sequence). CDR3 in amino acids: CASSLSAGIQPQHF. CDR3 DNA: TGTGCCAGCAGTTTATCGGCGGGGATTCAGCCCCAGCATTTT.

The chain links TRBV10-2 to TRBJ2-3; TRBD2 is a possible D gene (6 bases). V was trimmed by 5 bases and J by 3 bases, leaving 27 bases between them. Germline-derived CDR1 and CDR2 are WSHSY and SAAADI. The CDR3 spans 19 residues. In DNA, the CDR3 is TGCGCCAGCAGTTTAGAGGTTCGTCGGGCGGGAACTCGGACAGATACGCAGTATTTT. This gives the protein CASSLEVRRAGTRTDTQYF.

This clone was observed a single time. The same CDR3 also results from other DNA sequences found in this sample. This chain joins TRBV18 and TRBJ2-7, with 11 nucleotides matching TRBD2. This CDR3 comprises 15 residues. The germline CDR1 and CDR2 sequences are KGHSH and LQKENI. J lost 2 bases, V lost 3 bases, and 3 bases had no gene match. The CDR3 loop reads CASSPGTSGTYEQYF. DNA for the CDR3: TGTGCCAGCTCACCTGGGACTAGCGGAACCTACGAGCAGTACTTC.

Regarding this clone: Sequence at one end of the junction differs from germline and may be a read error. V and J are TRBV30 and TRBJ2-6; possibly TRBD2 for D (6 bases). CDR1 and CDR2 (germline): GTSNPN, SVGIG (reference sequence). The CDR3 length is 11 residues. Here the CDR3 reads CAWSGGGIGYF. As DNA, the CDR3 is TGTGCCTGGAGCGGAGGAGGGATCGGATACTTC.

This chain links TRBV28 with TRBJ2-3; 8 nucleotides line up with TRBD2. V shed 6 bases, J shed 6 bases, and the junction held 8 bases outside the gene matches. Germline V lookup: CDR1 MDHEN, CDR2 SYDVKM. The CDR3 sequence is 14 residues long. The CDR3: CASRGQRGGDTQYF. The CDR3, as DNA: TGTGCCAGCAGGGGTCAACGGGGGGGCGATACGCAGTATTTT.

CDR3 nucleotide sequence: TGTGCCAGCAGCTTATCACGGGGAGCAGGCTATGGCTACACCTTC. Its protein product is CASSLSRGAGYGYTF. This rearrangement joins TRBV7-9 to TRBJ1-2; D uncertain. This CDR3 is built from 15 residues. Trimming removed 2 bases at V and 4 bases at J, with 14 bases between. The germline V gene has CDR1 SEHNR and CDR2 FQNEAQ (reference sequence). The variable domain in full, with the rest retrieved from reference TRBV7-9 and TRBJ1-2, is DTGVSQNPRHKITKRGQNVTFRCDPISEHNRLYWYRQTLGQGPEFLTYFQNEAQLEKSRLLSDRFSAERPKGSFSTLEIQRTEQGDSAMYLCASSLSRGAGYGYTFGSGTRLTVV.

The genes are TRBV5-5 and TRBJ1-1, with TRBD1 identical over 12 bases. The CDR3 is 15 residues long. Germline V gives CDR1 SGHKS, CDR2 YYEKEE (reference sequence). Trimming removed 3 bases from V and 4 bases from J; junction bases left unmatched: 4. CDR3: CASSWGQGAPTEAFF. The CDR3 DNA sequence: TGTGCCAGCAGCTGGGGACAGGGGGCGCCCACTGAAGCTTTCTTT.

The chain uses TRBV28 and TRBJ2-1; no reliable D call. This CDR3 region has 15 residues. V was pared by 4 bases and J by 0 bases, with 10 bases between. CDR1 is MDHEN, CDR2 SYDVKM, per germline. The CDR3 bases are TGTGCCAGCAGTTCCGACAAAAGCTCCTACAATGAGCAGTTCTTC. Protein: CASSSDKSSYNEQFF.

The gene calls are TRBV11-2 and TRBJ1-5, with D hard to call. The CDR3 covers 13 residues. Trimming removed 0 bases from V and 6 bases from J, with 6 bases in between. In germline, CDR1 is SGHAT, CDR2 FQNNGV. CDR3 residues: CASSLDWSQPQHF. CDR3 nucleotides: TGTGCCAGCAGCTTAGATTGGAGTCAGCCCCAGCATTTT.

A single count supports this clone. The chain recombines TRBV19 with TRBJ1-5; D unresolved. V shed 4 bases and J shed 5 bases, with 24 bases lying between them. Germline CDR1 and CDR2: LNHDA and SQIVND (reference sequence). This CDR3 region has 18 residues. Here the CDR3 DNA reads TGTGCCAGTAGTACCTATCTCGAGTCCGGGGTTGGTGATCAGCCCCAGCATTTT. This encodes CASSTYLESGVGDQPQHF.

The chain's CDR3 is CASSPAGLAGNTIYF. CDR3 DNA: TGTGCCAGCAGTCCCGCCGGTCTCGCTGGAAACACCATATATTTT. This chain uses TRBV28 with TRBJ1-3; D gene uncertain. CDR3 length: 15 residues. The germline gives CDR1 MDHEN, CDR2 SYDVKM. The V end lost 5 bases, the J end lost 2 bases, and 13 bases lay between the germline ends.